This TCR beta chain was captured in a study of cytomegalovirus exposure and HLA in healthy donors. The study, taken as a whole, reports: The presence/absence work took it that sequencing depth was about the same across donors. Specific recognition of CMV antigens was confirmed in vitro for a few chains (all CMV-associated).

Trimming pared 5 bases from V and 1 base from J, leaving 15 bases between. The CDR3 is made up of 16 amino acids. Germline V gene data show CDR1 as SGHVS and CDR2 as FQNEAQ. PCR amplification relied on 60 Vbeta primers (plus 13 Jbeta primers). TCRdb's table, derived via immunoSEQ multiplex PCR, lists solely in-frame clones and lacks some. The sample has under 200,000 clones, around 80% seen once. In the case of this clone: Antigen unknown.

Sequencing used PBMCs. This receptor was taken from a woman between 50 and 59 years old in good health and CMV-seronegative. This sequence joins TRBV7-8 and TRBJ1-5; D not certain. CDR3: CASSTGNGESNQPQHF. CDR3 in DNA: TGTGCCAGCAGCACCGGGAACGGGGAGAGCAATCAGCCCCAGCATTTT.